These 31 T cell receptor beta chains came from one sample sequenced in a study of T cell responses to AZD1222 COVID-19 vaccine. Clones were read by immunoSEQ multiplex PCR, and TCRdb kept only the in-frame ones, dropping some. Of approximately 200,000 clones in the sample, 80% to 95% were seen once. The starting material was peripheral blood, obtained 28 days after the second AZD1222 dose. The receptors shown here come from an adult who received the AZD1222 COVID-19 vaccine.

The CDR3 DNA reads as TGTGCCAGCTCACCAAACGGGAGGAAAAACAATGAGCAGTTCTTC. It translates to CASSPNGRKNNEQFF. This chain uses TRBV18 with TRBJ2-1; TRBD2 agrees at 7 bases. This CDR3 contains 15 residues. Germline CDR1 reads KGHSH; CDR2 reads LQKENI. The junction had 6 bases not matched to a gene; V was cut back by 2 bases and J by 5 bases.

This clone was recorded once. V usage is TRBV2 and J usage is TRBJ2-3; TRBD2 aligns across 12 bases. Trimming cost V 6 bases and J 0 bases; bases outside gene matches: 4. The length of the CDR3 is 16 residues. Germline-derived CDR1 and CDR2 are SNHLY and FYNNEI. CDR3 nucleotides: TGTGCCAGCAGGCTGACTAGCGGGAGTAGCACAGATACGCAGTATTTT. Translating gives CASRLTSGSSTDTQYF.

This chain joins TRBV30 and TRBJ1-6, with a possible D match to TRBD1 (6 bases). The germline V and J ends were trimmed by 8 bases and 8 bases, with 16 bases remaining between them. CDR3 size: 13 residues. The germline V gene encodes CDR1 GTSNPN and CDR2 SVGIG (reference sequence). The CDR3 is CAQKKGGDSPLHF. In DNA, the CDR3 is TGTGCCCAAAAGAAGGGGGGAGATTCACCCCTCCACTTT.

The rearrangement links TRBV9 to TRBJ1-6, with D hard to call. Germline V gives CDR1 SGDLS, CDR2 YYNGEE. The CDR3 is 16 amino acids. Trimming took off 3 bases at V and 7 bases at J, with 17 bases between the two ends. CDR3 in amino acids: CASSATRNPHNSPLHF. The CDR3 DNA reads as TGTGCCAGCAGCGCGACGCGTAACCCCCACAATTCACCCCTCCACTTT.

The J gene is TRBJ1-4, the V gene TRBV7-2, with 9 bases matching TRBD1. Per germline, CDR1 SGHTA and CDR2 FQGNSA. V lost 6 bases and J lost 7; bases outside the gene matches: 9. This CDR3 is built from 15 residues. The CDR3 coding sequence is TGTGCCAGCAGTCCCCCAGGGACAGGGTTTGAAAAACTGTTTTTT. Translation gives CASSPPGTGFEKLFF.

The chain is built from TRBV11-2 and TRBJ1-4; 9 positions agree with TRBD1. Germline loops: CDR1 SGHAT, CDR2 FQNNGV. V was clipped by 1 base and J by 8 bases; unmatched bases: 5. The CDR3 sequence is 15 residues long. CDR3 region: CASSLGTGVREKLFF. The CDR3 DNA is TGTGCCAGCAGCTTAGGGACAGGGGTTCGGGAAAAACTGTTTTTT.

The chain employs TRBV28 and TRBJ2-6; the match to TRBD1 covers 8 bases. The CDR3 loop spans 18 amino acids. Germline assignment: CDR1 MDHEN and CDR2 SYDVKM. Unmatched junction bases numbered 17, after V lost 10 bases and J lost 3 bases. Here the CDR3 reads CATRGWRTGSGGANVLTF. In nucleotides, the CDR3 is TGTGCCACGAGGGGGTGGAGGACAGGGTCTGGTGGGGCCAACGTCCTGACTTTC.

V is TRBV30 and J is TRBJ2-2; D gene uncertain. The CDR3 loop spans 13 amino acids. V gave up 3 bases and J gave up 4 bases, with 9 bases separating them. Germline V gives CDR1 GTSNPN, CDR2 SVGIG (reference sequence). CDR3 bases: TGTGCCTGGAGAAAATACTTCACCGGGGAGCTGTTTTTT. Its translation: CAWRKYFTGELFF.

V usage is TRBV30 and J usage is TRBJ1-3, with D possibly matching TRBD1 (5 bases). The CDR3 spans 12 residues. Trimming removed 7 bases from V and 1 base from J, with 8 bases in between. Germline values: CDR1 GTSNPN, CDR2 SVGIG (reference sequence). The CDR3 coding sequence is TGTGCCTATAGACAGTCTGGAAACACCATATATTTT. This translates into CAYRQSGNTIYF.

The chain uses TRBV9 and TRBJ2-2; D is perhaps TRBD2 (6 bases). The germline V gene encodes CDR1 SGDLS and CDR2 YYNGEE. This CDR3 has 15 amino acids. V lost 5 bases and J 4 bases, leaving 15 bases between the germline ends. This chain's CDR3 is CASRSGTQSTGELFF. The CDR3 DNA is TGTGCCAGCAGGTCCGGGACTCAGAGCACCGGGGAGCTGTTTTTT.

This clone has more than one count but fewer than ten. The V gene is TRBV6-6, the J gene TRBJ2-2; D unclear. The germline V gene has CDR1 MNHNY and CDR2 SVGAGI (reference sequence). The CDR3 runs to 15 residues. V dropped 5 bases and J dropped 0 bases, with 10 bases sitting between them. DNA of the CDR3: TGTGCCAGCAGTACGGGCGGCGCGAACACCGGGGAGCTGTTTTTT. Amino acids: CASSTGGANTGELFF.

J is TRBJ1-3 and V is TRBV5-1; 8 bases map to TRBD1. The CDR3 covers 15 residues. Germline lookup yields CDR1 SGHRS and CDR2 YFSETQ. V lost 1 base, J lost 1 base, and 1 base stayed unmatched. CDR3: CASSLWTGSGNTIYF. The CDR3 DNA follows: TGCGCCAGCAGCTTGTGGACAGGGTCTGGAAACACCATATATTTT.

A few counts support this clone. The rearrangement uses TRBV28 and TRBJ2-3; tentatively, D is TRBD2 (5 bases). This CDR3 spans 16 amino acids. Trimming took 4 bases from V and 5 from J, leaving 19 bases between them. Germline V CDR1 and CDR2: MDHEN, SYDVKM. This CDR3 is CASSSIESSEEDTQYF. The CDR3 DNA reads TGTGCCAGCAGTTCCATCGAATCTTCGGAGGAAGATACGCAGTATTTT.

This chain's CDR3 is CATSDFRWDNEQFF. The DNA for the CDR3 is TGTGCCACCAGTGATTTTAGATGGGACAATGAGCAGTTCTTC. The gene calls are TRBV24-1 and TRBJ2-1; D unresolved. Germline loops: CDR1 KGHDR, CDR2 SFDVKD. V was pared by 1 base and J by 5 bases, with 8 bases between. This CDR3 comprises 14 residues.

V and J are TRBV28 and TRBJ2-4; D uncertain. With 3 bases removed from V and 6 bases from J, the gap between germline ends came to 12 bases. Germline CDR1 reads MDHEN; CDR2 reads SYDVKM. The CDR3 length is 14 residues. This CDR3 reads CASSFYPLGNIQYF. CDR3 DNA sequence: TGTGCCAGCAGTTTCTACCCCCTAGGAAACATTCAGTACTTC. Full variable domain (rest looked up from reference TRBV28 and TRBJ2-4): DVKVTQSSRYLVKRTGEKVFLECVQDMDHENMFWYRQDPGLGLRLIYFSYDVKMKEKGDIPEGYSVSREKKERFSLILESASTNQTSMYLCASSFYPLGNIQYFGAGTRLSVL.

This clone was seen a handful of times. The same CDR3 arises from other DNA sequences in this sample as well. V gene TRBV18 combines with J gene TRBJ1-4; D is perhaps TRBD1 (5 bases). V was cut by 2 bases and J by 0 bases, with 7 bases left in between. Germline V gene lookup returns CDR1 KGHSH and CDR2 LQKENI. The CDR3 runs 15 residues. This chain's CDR3 is CASSPSGATNEKLFF. In nucleotides, the CDR3 is TGTGCCAGCTCACCATCGGGGGCAACTAATGAAAAACTGTTTTTT.

This chain joins TRBV28 and TRBJ1-5; TRBD1 agrees at 9 bases. The V gene end was trimmed by 8 bases and the J gene end by 3 bases; junction bases not matched to a gene: 5. Germline CDR1 is MDHEN and CDR2 is SYDVKM. The CDR3 is 14 residues long. The CDR3 bases are TGTGCCAGCGAGCGGACAGGGGCCAATCAGCCCCAGCATTTT. Protein product: CASERTGANQPQHF.

The gene calls are TRBV7-9 and TRBJ2-3; D perhaps matches TRBD2 (6 bases). The V gene's germline CDR1 is SEHNR and CDR2 FQNEAQ (reference sequence). The V end was cut by 1 base, the J end by 1 base, with 9 bases between. This CDR3 has 15 amino acids. The CDR3 loop is CASSLEPGGTDTQYF. CDR3 bases: TGTGCCAGCAGCTTAGAGCCGGGGGGCACAGATACGCAGTATTTT.

The chain is built from TRBV30 and TRBJ2-1; 7 positions agree with TRBD2. The trim removed 3 bases at V and 6 bases at J, leaving 8 bases unmatched. Germline V gene sequence: CDR1 GTSNPN, CDR2 SVGIG (reference sequence). The length of the CDR3 is 14 residues. The chain's CDR3 is CAWRASGAFNEQFF. As DNA, the CDR3 is TGTGCCTGGAGGGCTAGCGGAGCTTTCAATGAGCAGTTCTTC.

This clone was detected only a few times. The chain carries TRBV10-3 and TRBJ1-2, with D unresolved. The germline V and J ends were trimmed by 0 bases and 8 bases, with 16 bases remaining between them. Germline V gene lookup returns CDR1 ENHRY and CDR2 SYGVKD. The CDR3 loop spans 15 amino acids. CDR3 nucleotide sequence: TGTGCCATCAGTGAGTCGAAGGTGGGAACCTTGGGCTACACCTTC. Translating it yields CAISESKVGTLGYTF.

V gene TRBV11-3 combines with J gene TRBJ1-1; 8 bases align to TRBD1. The germline CDR1 and CDR2 sequences are SGHNT and YENEEA. This CDR3 spans 13 amino acids. The ends lost 6 bases at V and 8 bases at J; junction bases unmatched: 8. CDR3 amino acids: CASRPTGTGEAFF. CDR3 coding DNA: TGTGCCAGCAGACCAACCGGGACAGGCGAAGCTTTCTTT. The full variable domain, with the rest looked up from reference TRBV11-3 and TRBJ1-1, is EAGVVQSPRYKIIEKKQPVAFWCNPISGHNTLYWYLQNLGQGPELLIRYENEEAVDDSQLPKDRFSAERLKGVDSTLKIQPAELGDSAVYLCASRPTGTGEAFFGQGTRLTVV.

The rearrangement uses TRBV6-5 and TRBJ2-2; TRBD2 might be the D (6 bases). The CDR3 totals 15 residues. CDR1 and CDR2 (germline): MNHEY, SVGAGI. The V and J ends lost 1 base and 5 bases respectively, with 11 bases between them. In DNA, the CDR3 is TGTGCCAGCAGTTACTGGGGACTGAAGACCGGGGAGCTGTTTTTT. Protein product: CASSYWGLKTGELFF.

The rearrangement uses TRBV5-4 and TRBJ2-2; 7 bases are a match to TRBD2. CDR1 and CDR2 (germline): SGHNT, YYREEE (reference sequence). The CDR3 has 14 residues. Germline trimming cut 3 bases from V and 9 bases from J; bases unmatched to any gene: 8. Here the CDR3 reads CASSSALAVRELFF. The CDR3, as DNA: TGTGCCAGCAGCTCTGCCCTAGCGGTTAGGGAGCTGTTTTTT.

The CDR3 DNA follows: TGTGCCAGCAGCGGACAGGGCTACGAGCAGTACTTC. Residues: CASSGQGYEQYF. The chain is built from TRBV9 and TRBJ2-7; 7 bases align to TRBD1. Germline assignment: CDR1 SGDLS and CDR2 YYNGEE. The V gene end was trimmed by 3 bases and the J gene end by 3 bases; junction bases not matched to a gene: 0. The CDR3 totals 12 residues.

V gene TRBV28 combines with J gene TRBJ2-7; TRBD2 might be the D (6 bases). Between the trimmed V and J ends, which lost 6 bases and 0 bases, there was a span of 12 bases. The germline V gene encodes CDR1 MDHEN and CDR2 SYDVKM. The CDR3 extends over 14 amino acids. The CDR3 sequence is CASRNSGSSYEQYF. The CDR3 DNA is TGTGCCAGCAGGAATAGCGGTAGCTCCTACGAGCAGTACTTC.

The genes are TRBV7-2 and TRBJ2-5; tentatively, D is TRBD1 (6 bases). V was clipped by 1 base and J by 1 base, with 13 bases between them. The germline V gene has CDR1 SGHTA and CDR2 FQGNSA. CDR3 length equals 16 residues. The CDR3, as DNA: TGTGCCAGCAGCTTAGGACAGGCCTACTTCCAAGAGACCCAGTACTTC. It codes for CASSLGQAYFQETQYF.

The rearrangement joins TRBV7-8 to TRBJ2-3, with 13 bases matching TRBD2. This CDR3 comprises 19 residues. Trimming at V came to 0 bases and at J to 2 bases, leaving 8 bases not matched to a gene. The germline CDR1 and CDR2 sequences are SGHVS and FQNEAQ. The CDR3 here is CASSLAPPGLAGHTDTQYF. The CDR3 DNA is TGTGCCAGCAGCTTAGCGCCACCGGGACTAGCGGGGCACACAGATACGCAGTATTTT.

The V call is TRBV5-1, the J call TRBJ1-3; D remains ambiguous. This CDR3 spans 15 amino acids. Between the trimmed V and J ends, which lost 4 bases and 0 bases, there was a span of 11 bases. Germline V gene lookup returns CDR1 SGHRS and CDR2 YFSETQ. The CDR3: CASSPLDRSGNTIYF. CDR3 nucleotides: TGCGCCAGCAGCCCCCTGGACCGCTCTGGAAACACCATATATTTT.

J is TRBJ1-3 and V is TRBV5-4, with D perhaps TRBD1 (5 bases). V was clipped by 4 bases and J by 4 bases, with 12 bases between them. This CDR3 contains 14 residues. The germline CDR1 and CDR2 sequences are SGHNT and YYREEE (reference sequence). CDR3 DNA: TGTGCCAGCAGCACCGGTGGGGCCGGAAACACCATATATTTT. Encoded protein: CASSTGGAGNTIYF.

This clone was seen more than once but under ten times. The chain combines TRBV2 with TRBJ2-5, with D maybe TRBD2 (5 bases). CDR3 length equals 13 residues. Trimming took off 7 bases at V and 4 bases at J, with 13 bases between the two ends. Germline V gene sequence: CDR1 SNHLY, CDR2 FYNNEI. CDR3 loop: CASTREKGETQYF. CDR3 DNA: TGTGCCAGCACGAGGGAGAAGGGAGAGACCCAGTACTTC.

This clone was seen only a few times. The rearrangement links TRBV10-1 to TRBJ2-2; D unclear. The CDR3 covers 14 residues. Germline V gene lookup returns CDR1 WNHNN and CDR2 SYGVQD (reference sequence). With 0 bases removed from V and 7 bases from J, the gap between germline ends came to 9 bases. The CDR3 nucleotides read TGCGCCAGCAGTGAGTCAAGGAAAGTCGGGGAGCTGTTTTTT. This encodes CASSESRKVGELFF.